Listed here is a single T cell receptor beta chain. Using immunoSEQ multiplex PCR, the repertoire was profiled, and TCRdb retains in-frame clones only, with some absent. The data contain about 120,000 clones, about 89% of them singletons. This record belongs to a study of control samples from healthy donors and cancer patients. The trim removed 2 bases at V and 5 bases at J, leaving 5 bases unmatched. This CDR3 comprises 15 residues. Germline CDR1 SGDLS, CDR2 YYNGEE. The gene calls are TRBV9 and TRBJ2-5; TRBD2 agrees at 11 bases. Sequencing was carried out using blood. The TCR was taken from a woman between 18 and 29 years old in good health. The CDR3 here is CASSVSSGRMETQYF. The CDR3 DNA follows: TGTGCCAGCAGCGTGTCTAGCGGGAGGATGGAGACCCAGTACTTC.